This is a list of T cell receptor beta chains from one sample in a study of beta chain features in type 1 diabetes. Profiled with immunoSEQ multiplex PCR; TCRdb holds only in-frame clones, not every one. The sample lists 30,000 or so clones; almost 65% were seen once. Sequenced sample: Tregs from blood. These receptors all come from a woman aged 25-40 years with type 1 diabetes. The CDR3 runs from the conserved cysteine through the conserved F or W. D genes are given only for firm matches. Clone size, where shown, is once, few, many, or a class for clones that have expanded.

V gene: TRBV30
CDR3 length: 14
D gene: NA
J gene: TRBJ1-3
clone size: few
CDR3 DNA: TGTGCCTGGAGTTGGGGCCTCTCTGGTAACACCATATATTTT
CDR3 protein: CAWSWGLSGNTIYF

V gene: TRBV7-6
CDR3 length: 18
D gene: TRBD2
J gene: TRBJ2-1
clone size: NA
CDR3 DNA: TGTGCCAGCAGCTACCCCCCTCCGACTAGCGGGAGTAATACTGAGCAGTTCTTC
CDR3 protein: CASSYPPPTSGSNTEQFF

V gene: TRBV29-1
CDR3 length: 17
D gene: TRBD2
J gene: TRBJ2-3
clone size: NA
CDR3 DNA: TGCAGCGTTGCCGCCCAGGGACTAGCGGGTAGCACAGATACGCAGTATTTT
CDR3 protein: CSVAAQGLAGSTDTQYF

V gene: TRBV7-9
CDR3 length: 15
D gene: TRBD2
J gene: TRBJ2-7
clone size: NA
CDR3 DNA: TGTGCCAGCAGCTTAGGAGTAGCGGGAGGATACGAGCAGTACTTC
CDR3 protein: CASSLGVAGGYEQYF

V gene: TRBV5-1
CDR3 length: 15
D gene: TRBD2
J gene: TRBJ2-7
clone size: NA
CDR3 DNA: TGCGCCAGCAGCTTGGGACTAGCGGGGACCTACGAGCAGTACTTC
CDR3 protein: CASSLGLAGTYEQYF

V gene: TRBV2
CDR3 length: 15
D gene: TRBD2
J gene: TRBJ2-7
clone size: once
CDR3 DNA: TGTGCCAGCAGTGCGGGACTAGCGGGAGTCTACGAGCAGTACTTC
CDR3 protein: CASSAGLAGVYEQYF

V gene: TRBV7-9
CDR3 length: 14
D gene: TRBD1
J gene: TRBJ1-1
clone size: NA
CDR3 DNA: TGTGCCAGCAGCTTATTCACAGGGGAGGTTGAAGCTTTCTTT
CDR3 protein: CASSLFTGEVEAFF

V gene: TRBV7-9
CDR3 length: 15
D gene: TRBD2
J gene: TRBJ2-7
clone size: few
CDR3 DNA: TGTGCCAGCAGCCTGGGGCTAGCGGCTTCCTACGAGCAGTACTTC
CDR3 protein: CASSLGLAASYEQYF

V gene: TRBV29-1
CDR3 length: 11
D gene: TRBD2
J gene: TRBJ2-1
clone size: few
CDR3 DNA: TGCAGCGTCGGGACTAGCTATGAGCAGTTCTTC
CDR3 protein: CSVGTSYEQFF

V gene: TRBV29-1
CDR3 length: 14
D gene: TRBD2
J gene: TRBJ2-7
clone size: NA
CDR3 DNA: TGCAGCGTTGAACCATTACTAGCGGGGGGAGAGCAGTACTTC
CDR3 protein: CSVEPLLAGGEQYF

V gene: TRBV30
CDR3 length: 13
D gene: NA
J gene: TRBJ1-1
clone size: NA
CDR3 DNA: TGTGCCTGGAAAGACTTCATGAACACTGAAGCTTTCTTT
CDR3 protein: CAWKDFMNTEAFF

V gene: TRBV28
CDR3 length: 17
D gene: NA
J gene: TRBJ1-2
clone size: NA
CDR3 DNA: TGTGCCAGCAGTCCATATGCCCTCGCACACGATAACTATGGCTACACCTTC
CDR3 protein: CASSPYALAHDNYGYTF